These T cell receptor beta chains were read from a single sample in a study of blood T cells in healthy people across ages. TCRdb analysed the 5' RACE reads with MiXCR anew, one entry per CDR3 protein. The sample lists about 600,000 distinct CDR3 sequences; less than 60% were seen once. The source material was blood. The source of these receptors is an elderly man in good health. The CDR3 runs from the conserved cysteine through the conserved F or W. Fields, in order: clone size, D gene, V gene, J gene, CDR3 DNA, CDR3 protein. A D gene is named only where the DNA matches it firmly. Part of the rows lack a size; the others show once, few, many or a class for expanded clones.

size: few
D: -
V: TRBV20-1
J: TRBJ2-3
DNA: TGCAGTGCTAGAGTAATAGATACGCAGTATTTT
CDR3: CSARVIDTQYF

size: -
D: -
V: TRBV20-1
J: TRBJ2-6
DNA: TGCAGTGCTAGCGATCCCTCTGGGGCCAACGTCCTGACTTTC
CDR3: CSASDPSGANVLTF

size: -
D: TRBD1
V: TRBV20-1
J: TRBJ1-2
DNA: TGCAGTGCCAGGGGGGCCCCCGCCTTCTATGGCTACACCTTC
CDR3: CSARGAPAFYGYTF

size: -
D: TRBD2
V: TRBV5-6
J: TRBJ2-4
DNA: TGTGCCAGCAGCCGAACTAGCGGGGACCGCCTCATTCAGTACTTC
CDR3: CASSRTSGDRLIQYF

size: -
D: -
V: TRBV20-1
J: TRBJ2-3
DNA: TGCAGTGCTAGAGATCGGCGCCGACTCACAGATACGCAGTATTTT
CDR3: CSARDRRRLTDTQYF

size: -
D: -
V: TRBV12-3/TRBV12-4
J: TRBJ2-7
DNA: TGTGCCAGCAGATCAGGGTTTGACTACGAGCAGTACTTC
CDR3: CASRSGFDYEQYF

size: few
D: -
V: TRBV20-1
J: TRBJ2-3
DNA: TGCAGTGCTAGTCCGGGGGCTATGGATACGCAGTATTTT
CDR3: CSASPGAMDTQYF

size: many
D: -
V: TRBV4-3
J: TRBJ2-2
DNA: TGCGCCAGCAGCCAAGATCCGGGAGCGAACACCGGGGAGCTGTTTTTT
CDR3: CASSQDPGANTGELFF

size: few
D: -
V: TRBV20-1
J: TRBJ1-4
DNA: TGCAGTGCTCGTTCGTGGGGGTCACATAATGAAAAACTGTTTTTT
CDR3: CSARSWGSHNEKLFF

size: few
D: TRBD2
V: TRBV7-9
J: TRBJ2-1
DNA: TGTGCCAGCAGCTTTAGCGGGAGTCCCAATGAGCAGTTCTTC
CDR3: CASSFSGSPNEQFF

size: -
D: TRBD1
V: TRBV10-3
J: TRBJ2-2
DNA: TGTGCCATCAGTACCGGGACAGCGAACACCGGGGAGCTGTTTTTT
CDR3: CAISTGTANTGELFF

size: -
D: -
V: TRBV25-1
J: TRBJ2-7
DNA: TGTGCCAGCAGTGAAGGGGCCGCTAGGGTTTACGAGCAGTACTTC
CDR3: CASSEGAARVYEQYF

size: -
D: TRBD1
V: TRBV27
J: TRBJ1-1
DNA: TGTGCCAGCAGTTGGGGACAGGGGGCGCGGACTGAAGCTTTCTTT
CDR3: CASSWGQGARTEAFF

size: once
D: -
V: TRBV12-3/TRBV12-4
J: TRBJ1-5
DNA: TGTGCCAGCAGTCTGTGGCAGGTCGGCAATCAGCCCCAGCATTTT
CDR3: CASSLWQVGNQPQHF

size: -
D: TRBD1
V: TRBV7-3
J: TRBJ1-1
DNA: TGTGCCAGCAGCTTAATGTCCGGACAGGATGGGACTGAAGCTTTCTTT
CDR3: CASSLMSGQDGTEAFF

size: few
D: -
V: TRBV15
J: TRBJ2-1
DNA: TGTGCCACCAGCAGAGACCGACTTGGGTACAATGAGCAGTTCTTC
CDR3: CATSRDRLGYNEQFF

size: few
D: -
V: TRBV7-8
J: TRBJ2-3
DNA: TGTGCCAGCAGCTTTGCCAGGAACACAGATACGCAGTATTTT
CDR3: CASSFARNTDTQYF

size: few
D: -
V: TRBV6-2/TRBV6-3
J: TRBJ2-5
DNA: TGTGCCAGCAGTTCGCTTCAAGAGACCCAGTACTTC
CDR3: CASSSLQETQYF

size: few
D: -
V: TRBV6-2/TRBV6-3
J: TRBJ2-7
DNA: TGTGCCAGCACCGACTTAGGGGGGCAAGAGCAGTACTTC
CDR3: CASTDLGGQEQYF

size: -
D: -
V: TRBV7-9
J: TRBJ2-4
DNA: TGTGCCAGCAGCGCGGGACAGACGGCCAAAAACATTCAGTACTTC
CDR3: CASSAGQTAKNIQYF

size: -
D: -
V: TRBV3-1
J: TRBJ2-7
DNA: TGTGCCAGCAGCCGCGGGACGAGCGAGCAGTACTTC
CDR3: CASSRGTSEQYF

size: many
D: -
V: TRBV6-5
J: TRBJ2-1
DNA: TGTGCCAGCAGCCGAGGTGAGCGGCATGAGCAGTTCTTC
CDR3: CASSRGERHEQFF

size: few
D: TRBD2
V: TRBV24-1
J: TRBJ2-3
DNA: TGTGCCACCAGTGATGTGGCGGGAGTGACGTTAGATACGCAGTATTTT
CDR3: CATSDVAGVTLDTQYF

size: few
D: TRBD1
V: TRBV7-9
J: TRBJ2-7
DNA: TGCGCCAGCAGCTTGGATGGCAGGGGGTACGAGCAGTACTTC
CDR3: CASSLDGRGYEQYF

size: few
D: -
V: TRBV7-2
J: TRBJ1-2
DNA: TGTGCCAGCAGCTGGGACGGCTCCCACTATGGCTACACCTTC
CDR3: CASSWDGSHYGYTF

size: -
D: TRBD1
V: TRBV12-3/TRBV12-4
J: TRBJ2-3
DNA: TGTGCCAGCAGAACCGGGACAGCAAAGCAGTATTTT
CDR3: CASRTGTAKQYF

size: -
D: TRBD2
V: TRBV27
J: TRBJ2-5
DNA: TGTGCCAGCACCGGGACTAGCGGGGAGACCCAGTACTTC
CDR3: CASTGTSGETQYF

size: -
D: TRBD2
V: TRBV19
J: TRBJ2-1
DNA: TGTGCCAGGAGTAGCGGGAAAGGGTATGAGCAGTTCTTC
CDR3: CARSSGKGYEQFF

size: few
D: TRBD1
V: TRBV29-1
J: TRBJ1-2
DNA: TGCAGCGTTGGGCGGGACAGGGTTAACTATGGCTACACCTTC
CDR3: CSVGRDRVNYGYTF

size: once
D: -
V: TRBV6-5
J: TRBJ2-7
DNA: TGTGCCAGCAGTGATGGTAGGGTACGCGAGCAGTACTTC
CDR3: CASSDGRVREQYF

size: once
D: -
V: TRBV20-1
J: TRBJ2-5
DNA: TGCAGTGCTGGCGCGGGAAGACAAGAGACCCAGTACTTC
CDR3: CSAGAGRQETQYF

size: -
D: TRBD1
V: TRBV28
J: TRBJ2-7
DNA: TGTGCCAGCAGTCCACCGACAGGGGACGCATCCTACGAGCAGTACTTC
CDR3: CASSPPTGDASYEQYF

size: -
D: -
V: TRBV7-9
J: TRBJ1-1
DNA: TGTGCCAGCAGCCGGACACGGCTCAAGGACACTGAAGCTTTCTTT
CDR3: CASSRTRLKDTEAFF

size: -
D: TRBD2
V: TRBV20-1
J: TRBJ2-1
DNA: TGCAGTGCTCGACTAGCGGGGGGGCTCGATGAGCAGTTCTTC
CDR3: CSARLAGGLDEQFF

size: few
D: -
V: TRBV18
J: TRBJ2-7
DNA: TGTGCCAGCTCACCACCGTCCATTTACGAGCAGTACTTC
CDR3: CASSPPSIYEQYF

size: -
D: -
V: TRBV5-1
J: TRBJ1-5
DNA: TGCGCCAGCAGCTTCGACGGAGATAGCAATCAGCCCCAGCATTTT
CDR3: CASSFDGDSNQPQHF

size: many
D: -
V: TRBV6-5
J: TRBJ2-3
DNA: TGTGCCAGCAGGCTACAGGGTTCGGGCACAGATACGCAGTATTTT
CDR3: CASRLQGSGTDTQYF

size: -
D: -
V: TRBV7-9
J: TRBJ1-2
DNA: TGTGCCAGCAGCTTAGGCCACGGCCCTCTGACTGGCTACACCTTC
CDR3: CASSLGHGPLTGYTF

size: -
D: TRBD1
V: TRBV29-1
J: TRBJ1-2
DNA: TGCAGCGGTGGGACAGTAGCCTATGGCTACACCTTC
CDR3: CSGGTVAYGYTF

size: few
D: TRBD1
V: TRBV20-1
J: TRBJ2-5
DNA: TGCAGTGCTAGTTTCGAAGGGGGCGCTGAGACCCAGTACTTC
CDR3: CSASFEGGAETQYF

size: -
D: TRBD1
V: TRBV6-5
J: TRBJ2-3
DNA: TGTGCCAGCAGTTACGACGGACAGGGACAAGATACGCAGTATTTT
CDR3: CASSYDGQGQDTQYF

size: -
D: TRBD1
V: TRBV2
J: TRBJ1-2
DNA: TGTGCCAGCAGGCTCTGGACAGGGGACACCTATGGCTACACCTTC
CDR3: CASRLWTGDTYGYTF